Presented here are 25 T cell receptor beta chains from one specimen sequenced in a study of CD8 T cells in ankylosing spondylitis. TCRdb itself ran the 5' RACE reads through MiXCR, one entry per CDR3 protein. This table has some 90,000 distinct CDR3 sequences, more than 25% appearing once. The sequenced sample was blood, either unsorted or a sorted T cell fraction (not recorded which). These TCRs come from a male donor with ankylosing spondylitis or in good health (not recorded which).

The J gene is TRBJ2-7, the V gene TRBV5-1, with no clear D. V was pared by 0 bases and J by 2 bases, with 9 bases between. Germline CDR1 is SGHRS and CDR2 is YFSETQ. The length of the CDR3 is 14 residues. CDR3 in amino acids: CASSLELGTYEQYF. The CDR3 coding sequence is TGCGCCAGCAGCTTGGAACTGGGCACCTACGAGCAGTACTTC. Variable domain in full (rest from reference TRBV5-1 and TRBJ2-7): KAGVTQTPRYLIKTRGQQVTLSCSPISGHRSVSWYQQTPGQGLQFLFEYFSETQRNKGNFPGRFSGRQFSNSRSEMNVSTLELGDSALYLCASSLELGTYEQYFGPGTRLTVT.

The rearrangement uses TRBV3-1 and TRBJ1-4; D uncertain. The CDR3 runs 14 residues. The germline V gene encodes CDR1 LGHDT and CDR2 YNNKEL (reference sequence). V lost 0 bases and J 4 bases, leaving 6 bases between the germline ends. As DNA, the CDR3 is TGTGCCAGCAGCCAAGAACTGGGTAATGAAAAACTGTTTTTT. Translation gives CASSQELGNEKLFF.

The chain recombines TRBV20-1 with TRBJ2-1, with 9 bases aligning to TRBD2. Germline loops: CDR1 DFQATT, CDR2 SNEGSKA (reference sequence). The CDR3 covers 15 residues. Trimming removed 5 bases from V and 2 bases from J; junction bases left unmatched: 7. The chain's CDR3 is CSAARTSEPYNEQFF. Here the CDR3 DNA reads TGCAGTGCTGCCAGGACTAGCGAGCCCTACAATGAGCAGTTCTTC.

This clonotype was seen a few times. J is TRBJ1-2 and V is TRBV6-1; no firm D call. V was clipped by 3 bases and J by 4 bases, with 12 bases between them. CDR1 and CDR2 (germline): MNHNS, SASEGT. The CDR3 runs to 14 residues. Here the CDR3 DNA reads TGTGCCAGCAGTGAGGGTCCCCGCGGCTATGGCTACACCTTC. It yields the protein CASSEGPRGYGYTF.

The chain has TRBV7-3 and TRBJ2-5; D is unclear. The CDR3 extends over 14 amino acids. Germline V lookup: CDR1 SGHTA, CDR2 FQGTGA. V was pared by 0 bases and J by 1 base, with 6 bases between. The CDR3 loop reads CASSLTRTQETQYF. The CDR3 DNA is TGTGCCAGCAGCTTAACTCGGACCCAAGAGACCCAGTACTTC. Variable domain in full (rest from reference TRBV7-3 and TRBJ2-5): GAGVSQTPSNKVTEKGKYVELRCDPISGHTALYWYRQSLGQGPEFLIYFQGTGAADDSGLPNDRFFAVRPEGSVSTLKIQRTERGDSAVYLCASSLTRTQETQYFGPGTRLLVL.

This clonotype was counted only a few times. V is TRBV20-1 and J is TRBJ2-5, with D perhaps TRBD1 (6 bases). The germline CDR1 and CDR2 sequences are DFQATT and SNEGSKA (reference sequence). The CDR3 contains 12 residues. The ends were cut back, 6 bases at V and 3 bases at J, with 11 bases in the middle. The CDR3 spells CSAPGQKETQYF. The CDR3, as DNA: TGCAGTGCCCCCGGACAGAAAGAGACCCAGTACTTC.

The chain has TRBV29-1 and TRBJ2-1; 7 bases line up with TRBD2. The CDR3 is 14 amino acids. The V and J ends lost 2 bases and 6 bases, in that order; junction bases with no gene match: 7. The germline V gene has CDR1 SQVTM and CDR2 ANQGSEA. The CDR3 here is CSVELHTSANEQFF. CDR3 DNA: TGCAGCGTTGAACTACATACTAGCGCCAATGAGCAGTTCTTC.

The chain combines TRBV7-9 with TRBJ2-3; a weak D match, TRBD2 (5 bases). V lost 2 bases and J 4 bases, leaving 16 bases between the germline ends. The CDR3 has 16 amino acids. Germline V CDR1 and CDR2: SEHNR, FQNEAQ (reference sequence). CDR3 coding DNA: TGTGCCAGCAGCTTAAGTCTGGGAGAGGGATCAGATACGCAGTATTTT. It codes for CASSLSLGEGSDTQYF.

In this sample, this clonotype turned up a few times. The rearrangement joins TRBV7-2 to TRBJ2-1; D is unclear. V was trimmed by 10 bases and J by 15 bases, leaving 25 bases between them. Germline V lookup: CDR1 SGHTA, CDR2 FQGNSA. The CDR3 consists of 13 residues. The CDR3 here is CATVIIEQGAWFF. In nucleotides, the CDR3 is TGTGCCACCGTAATCATTGAGCAAGGCGCCTGGTTCTTC.

CDR3 DNA sequence: TGTGCCAGCAGTTACAACGGGGGCTCAGACACTGAAGCTTTCTTT. Translated, it gives CASSYNGGSDTEAFF. This chain joins TRBV6-5 and TRBJ1-1, with D possibly being TRBD1 (6 bases). Germline-derived CDR1 and CDR2 are MNHEY and SVGAGI. The CDR3 is 15 amino acids. The V gene lost 2 bases and the J gene lost 3 bases, with 13 bases spanning the gap.

This clonotype was counted at least ten times. The chain carries TRBV19 and TRBJ2-3; D not resolved. The V end lost 1 base, the J end lost 1 base, and 0 bases lay between the germline ends. The CDR3 covers 12 residues. Germline loops: CDR1 LNHDA, CDR2 SQIVND (reference sequence). CDR3 region: CASSIGTDTQYF. The CDR3 bases are TGTGCCAGTAGTATAGGCACAGATACGCAGTATTTT.

J is TRBJ1-5 and V is TRBV12-3 or TRBV12-4; weak D call: TRBD1 (5 bases). V dropped 4 bases and J dropped 2 bases, with 9 bases sitting between them. CDR3 length: 14 residues. CDR3 coding DNA: TGTGCCAGCAGTTGGGGCCCGGGCAATCAGCCCCAGCATTTT. Translated: CASSWGPGNQPQHF.

This clonotype showed up just a few times. The chain links TRBV29-1 to TRBJ1-2; D is uncertain. The germline gives CDR1 SQVTM, CDR2 ANQGSEA. V lost 7 bases to trimming and J lost 3 bases, with 9 bases between them. This CDR3 is built from 11 residues. CDR3 DNA: TGCAGCGCCGGTGTCGACTATGGCTACACCTTC. Protein: CSAGVDYGYTF.

V is TRBV19 and J is TRBJ1-5, with D possibly TRBD1 on 5 matching bases. V was pared by 3 bases and J by 0 bases, with 9 bases between. The CDR3 is made up of 15 amino acids. Germline loops: CDR1 LNHDA, CDR2 SQIVND (reference sequence). CDR3 amino acids: CASSMGRGSNQPQHF. DNA of the CDR3: TGTGCCAGTAGTATGGGTAGGGGTAGCAATCAGCCCCAGCATTTT.

The gene calls are TRBV12-3 or TRBV12-4 and TRBJ2-7; 11 nucleotides agree with TRBD2. This CDR3 contains 17 residues. V was clipped by 2 bases and J by 5 bases; unmatched bases: 11. The CDR3 is CASSLRVASGRFDEQYF. CDR3 in DNA: TGTGCCAGCAGTTTAAGGGTTGCTAGCGGGAGGTTCGACGAGCAGTACTTC.

The table lists this clonotype with many counts. The gene calls are TRBV20-1 and TRBJ2-7; tentatively, D is TRBD2 (6 bases). This CDR3 spans 13 amino acids. Trimming left V 5 bases short and J 1 base short, with 12 bases between. Germline CDR1 is DFQATT and CDR2 is SNEGSKA (reference sequence). The CDR3 is CSADSGQSYEQYF. The CDR3 coding sequence is TGCAGTGCTGATAGCGGACAATCCTACGAGCAGTACTTC.

This clonotype has a handful of counts. The V gene is TRBV20-1, the J gene TRBJ2-3; 7 bases agree with TRBD2. The junction had 8 bases not matched to a gene; V was cut back by 0 bases and J by 2 bases. Germline CDR1 is DFQATT and CDR2 is SNEGSKA (reference sequence). This CDR3 is built from 16 residues. DNA for the CDR3: TGCAGTGCTAGAGATCGCGGGGGAGGGGTCACAGATACGCAGTATTTT. This sequence encodes CSARDRGGGVTDTQYF.

The chain has TRBV5-5 and TRBJ2-7, with TRBD1 matching 7 bases. This CDR3 has 16 amino acids. Germline CDR1 SGHKS, CDR2 YYEKEE (reference sequence). J lost 4 bases, V lost 4 bases, and 14 bases had no gene match. The CDR3 region is CASSRTGTATSYEQYF. The CDR3 DNA follows: TGTGCCAGCAGCCGTACCGGGACAGCGACGTCATACGAGCAGTACTTC.

The chain uses TRBV5-1 and TRBJ2-1; possible D gene TRBD1, 6 bases. V lost 0 bases, J lost 5 bases, and 12 bases lay in between. This CDR3 has 15 residues. Germline CDR1 SGHRS, CDR2 YFSETQ. The CDR3 DNA is TGCGCCAGCAGCTTGGTCCTACAGGGTAACAATGAGCAGTTCTTC. This codes for CASSLVLQGNNEQFF.

Ten or more counts support this clonotype. V usage is TRBV15 and J usage is TRBJ2-4; D remains ambiguous. The CDR3 runs to 14 residues. Germline lookup yields CDR1 LNHNV and CDR2 YYDKDF (reference sequence). V dropped 5 bases and J dropped 0 bases, with 8 bases sitting between them. The CDR3 sequence: CATSPNLAKNIQYF. In DNA form, the CDR3 reads TGTGCCACCAGCCCGAATTTAGCCAAAAACATTCAGTACTTC.

The chain is built from TRBV6-1 and TRBJ2-7; TRBD1 matches at 9 bases. V was clipped by 8 bases and J by 5 bases; unmatched bases: 7. CDR1 MNHNS and CDR2 SASEGT come from the germline V gene. The CDR3 extends over 13 amino acids. In DNA, the CDR3 is TGTGCCAGCCTCGGGACAGGGTTTAACGAGCAGTACTTC. Amino acids: CASLGTGFNEQYF.

The chain recombines TRBV20-1 with TRBJ1-1; weak D call: TRBD1 (5 bases). This CDR3 comprises 13 residues. Trimming took off 7 bases at V and 5 bases at J, with 17 bases between the two ends. Germline CDR1 is DFQATT and CDR2 is SNEGSKA (reference sequence). The CDR3 here is CSGAGGAWTEAFF. The CDR3, as DNA: TGCAGTGGTGCCGGAGGGGCGTGGACTGAAGCTTTCTTT.

This clonotype was picked up a small number of times. J is TRBJ1-2 and V is TRBV7-3, with 11 bases fitting TRBD1. Germline V gives CDR1 SGHTA, CDR2 FQGTGA. The CDR3 is 13 amino acids. The J segment lost 8 bases and the V segment lost 5 bases, leaving 4 bases of the junction unmatched. The CDR3 loop is CASSQGQGAGYTF. Here the CDR3 DNA reads TGTGCCAGCAGCCAAGGACAGGGGGCCGGCTACACCTTC.

The rearrangement joins TRBV5-5 to TRBJ1-4; the D gene is possibly TRBD1 (5 bases). Germline assignment: CDR1 SGHKS and CDR2 YYEKEE (reference sequence). Deletions cut 4 bases from V and 0 bases from J, with 10 bases between. The CDR3 is 15 residues long. CDR3 sequence (DNA): TGTGCCAGCAGCCCGGGGGGTGCAACTAATGAAAAACTGTTTTTT. Translated: CASSPGGATNEKLFF.

This clonotype has a count of ten or more. The genes are TRBV5-5 and TRBJ2-6; possible D gene TRBD1, 6 bases. This CDR3 is 17 amino acids long. Trimming cost V 5 bases and J 1 base, with 16 bases left between them. Germline V CDR1 and CDR2: SGHKS, YYEKEE (reference sequence). The CDR3 nucleotides are TGTGCCAGCAGTCAAGGACAGCCACAATCTGGGGCCAACGTCCTGACTTTC. This sequence encodes CASSQGQPQSGANVLTF. The entire variable domain, with the rest obtained from reference TRBV5-5 and TRBJ2-6, is as follows: DAGVTQSPTHLIKTRGQQVTLRCSPISGHKSVSWYQQVLGQGPQFIFQYYEKEERGRGNFPDRFSARQFPNYSSELNVNALLLGDSALYLCASSQGQPQSGANVLTFGAGSRLTVL.